The 22 T cell receptor beta chains listed next were all sequenced from one sample in a study of blood T cell repertoires in COVID-19. Clones were read by immunoSEQ multiplex PCR, and TCRdb kept only the in-frame ones, dropping some. This table holds about 400,000 clones, about nine tenths found once. Specimen: PBMCs or T cells enriched from blood (not recorded which). The receptors stem from a young woman who had recovered from COVID-19.

The chain employs TRBV19 and TRBJ1-5; D might be TRBD1 (6 bases). Germline values: CDR1 LNHDA, CDR2 SQIVND (reference sequence). The CDR3 totals 13 residues. Trimming removed 10 bases from V and 8 bases from J, with 18 bases in between. The DNA of the CDR3 is TGTGCCACCGGGGGGGGGCTTATGGAGCCCCAGCATTTT. Residues: CATGGGLMEPQHF.

CDR3 residues: CASSESAGGRTDTQYF. CDR3 nucleotides: TGTGCCAGCAGTGAGTCAGCGGGAGGCCGCACAGATACGCAGTATTTT. The gene calls are TRBV2 and TRBJ2-3; the match to TRBD2 covers 9 bases. Germline V gives CDR1 SNHLY, CDR2 FYNNEI. The CDR3 extends over 16 amino acids. V dropped 3 bases and J dropped 1; count of bases not matched to a gene: 5.

This clone was picked up one time. The chain uses TRBV11-2 and TRBJ1-1, with a weak D call TRBD1 (6 bases). This CDR3 comprises 19 residues. Germline CDR1 and CDR2: SGHAT and FQNNGV. V gave up 0 bases and J gave up 0 bases, with 20 bases separating them. CDR3 DNA sequence: TGTGCCAGCAGCTTAGAAAGATTCCTTACGAACAGGGTGAACACTGAAGCTTTCTTT. Translated: CASSLERFLTNRVNTEAFF.

The chain uses TRBV5-1 and TRBJ1-1; 7 bases line up with TRBD1. Per the germline V gene, CDR1 is SGHRS and CDR2 is YFSETQ. CDR3 length: 15 amino acids. The trim removed 0 bases at V and 3 bases at J, leaving 5 bases unmatched. The CDR3 DNA reads as TGCGCCAGCAGCTTGGAGACAGGGTCGGACACTGAAGCTTTCTTT. As protein: CASSLETGSDTEAFF.

The chain joins TRBV23-1 to TRBJ1-5, with TRBD1 identical over 8 bases. Being an ORF, TRBV23-1 has a function that is uncertain. V lost 0 bases, J lost 3 bases, and 7 bases stayed unmatched. The CDR3 consists of 17 residues. The DNA of the CDR3 is TGCGCCAGCAGTCAATCGGGGGAACAGGGGGTCAATCAGCCCCAGCATTTT. This sequence encodes CASSQSGEQGVNQPQHF.

The genes are TRBV6-2 or TRBV6-3 and TRBJ2-1; TRBD2 aligns across 9 bases. Looked up from germline, CDR1 is MNHEY and CDR2 is SVGEGT. V lost 4 bases, J lost 10 bases, and 2 bases stayed unmatched. CDR3 size: 12 residues. This CDR3 is CASSSLAGEQFF. CDR3 sequence (DNA): TGTGCCAGCAGTTCCCTAGCGGGGGAGCAGTTCTTC.

The rearrangement joins TRBV5-1 to TRBJ2-1; weak D call: TRBD2 (6 bases). The CDR3 runs to 15 residues. Between the trimmed V and J ends, which lost 3 bases and 7 bases, there was a span of 17 bases. The germline V gene encodes CDR1 SGHRS and CDR2 YFSETQ. The CDR3 loop is CASSWDQRGWNEQFF. The CDR3 DNA follows: TGCGCCAGCAGCTGGGACCAACGGGGGTGGAATGAGCAGTTCTTC.

The count of this clone is one. This chain joins TRBV20-1 and TRBJ1-5, with 11 bases fitting TRBD1. The germline gives CDR1 DFQATT, CDR2 SNEGSKA (reference sequence). This CDR3 is 13 amino acids long. V shed 3 bases and J 7 bases; nucleotides not matched to a gene: 2. DNA of the CDR3: TGCAGTGCTAGTGGGACAGGGGGGCAGCCCCAGCATTTT. Its protein is CSASGTGGQPQHF.

The rearrangement joins TRBV18 to TRBJ1-1; TRBD1 matches at 8 bases. The germline V gene has CDR1 KGHSH and CDR2 LQKENI. CDR3 length: 15 residues. V lost 5 bases, J lost 1 base, and 6 bases stayed unmatched. In DNA form, the CDR3 reads TGTGCCAGCTCAATTATGGACAGGGCGAACACTGAAGCTTTCTTT. Amino acids: CASSIMDRANTEAFF.

The chain uses TRBV6-5 and TRBJ2-5, with TRBD2 matching 9 bases. The CDR3 contains 16 residues. Losses at the gene ends were 4 bases for V and 5 bases for J; bases not matched to a gene: 11. Looked up from germline, CDR1 is MNHEY and CDR2 is SVGAGI. CDR3 coding DNA: TGTGCCAGCAGTTTAGATAGAGCGGGGGGAGAGGAGACCCAGTACTTC. It yields the protein CASSLDRAGGEETQYF.

The chain links TRBV6-2 or TRBV6-3 to TRBJ1-6; D possibly corresponds to TRBD1 (5 bases). The V end lost 2 bases, the J end lost 7 bases, and 15 bases lay between the germline ends. Germline values: CDR1 MNHEY, CDR2 SVGEGT. CDR3 length: 16 residues. CDR3 coding DNA: TGTGCCAGCAGTTACCCTACCAACAGGTTAAATTCACCCCTCCACTTT. As protein: CASSYPTNRLNSPLHF.

The chain links TRBV19 to TRBJ2-7, with a weak D call TRBD1 (6 bases). The germline V and J ends were trimmed by 4 bases and 7 bases, with 14 bases remaining between them. Germline V gene lookup returns CDR1 LNHDA and CDR2 SQIVND (reference sequence). The CDR3 is made up of 13 amino acids. CDR3 bases: TGTGCCAGTAGTACTCAACAGGGCGGGGAGCAGTACTTC. Translation: CASSTQQGGEQYF. Together with reference TRBV19 and TRBJ2-7, the CDR3 gives the full variable domain: DGGITQSPKYLFRKEGQNVTLSCEQNLNHDAMYWYRQDPGQGLRLIYYSQIVNDFQKGDIAEGYSVSREKKESFPLTVTSAQKNPTAFYLCASSTQQGGEQYFGPGTRLTVT.

The chain recombines TRBV19 with TRBJ2-3; D unclear. Germline CDR1 is LNHDA and CDR2 is SQIVND (reference sequence). V was shortened by 3 bases and J by 0 bases, with 7 bases between the two germline ends. This CDR3 has 14 residues. This CDR3 reads CASSMAVSTDTQYF. CDR3 DNA: TGTGCCAGTAGTATGGCGGTTAGCACAGATACGCAGTATTTT.

The chain combines TRBV6-5 with TRBJ1-2; 8 bases are shared with TRBD1. Germline trimming cut 6 bases from V and 8 bases from J; bases unmatched to any gene: 8. CDR3 length: 13 amino acids. Germline assignment: CDR1 MNHEY and CDR2 SVGAGI. Here the CDR3 reads CASSTQGAEGYTF. The CDR3 region has the DNA TGTGCCAGCAGCACGCAGGGGGCAGAAGGCTACACCTTC.

The chain uses TRBV3-1 (or the pseudogene TRBV3-2) and TRBJ2-5; 14 bases agree with TRBD2. V shed 4 bases and J 5 bases; nucleotides not matched to a gene: 3. The germline CDR1 and CDR2 sequences are LGHDT and YNNKEL (reference sequence). This CDR3 has 15 amino acids. The CDR3 here is CASSLGLAGDETQYF. The DNA for the CDR3 is TGTGCCAGCAGCCTGGGACTAGCGGGAGATGAGACCCAGTACTTC.

CDR3 amino acids: CASSRDRTYEQYF. CDR3 sequence (DNA): TGCGCCAGCAGTCGGGACAGGACCTACGAGCAGTACTTC. V gene TRBV10-2 combines with J gene TRBJ2-7, with 8 bases fitting TRBD1. The CDR3 has 13 residues. Unmatched junction bases numbered 2, after V lost 5 bases and J lost 2 bases. The germline V gene has CDR1 WSHSY and CDR2 SAAADI.

The chain carries TRBV19 and TRBJ1-2, with 8 bases lining up with TRBD1. The germline gives CDR1 LNHDA, CDR2 SQIVND (reference sequence). With 7 bases clipped from V and 5 bases from J, the junction kept 12 bases outside the gene matches. The CDR3 has 15 amino acids. The CDR3 DNA is TGTGCCAGTAACCTACCGGGACAGGAAAGTTATGGCTACACCTTC. This sequence encodes CASNLPGQESYGYTF.

This chain uses TRBV2 with TRBJ1-5; D remains unclear. Trimming removed 4 bases at V and 0 bases at J, with 13 bases between. The CDR3 length is 16 residues. Germline values: CDR1 SNHLY, CDR2 FYNNEI. The CDR3 reads CASSGAAPYSNQPQHF. CDR3 bases: TGTGCCAGCAGTGGGGCAGCCCCATATAGCAATCAGCCCCAGCATTTT.

The V and J genes are TRBV6-1 and TRBJ1-5; 8 bases map to TRBD1. Germline-derived CDR1 and CDR2 are MNHNS and SASEGT. This CDR3 region has 16 residues. V lost 3 bases, J lost 2 bases, and 6 bases stayed unmatched. As DNA, the CDR3 is TGTGCCAGCAGTGACTACAGGGGGGATGGCAATCAGCCCCAGCATTTT. This gives the protein CASSDYRGDGNQPQHF.

The CDR3 DNA is TGTGCCACCAGCAGACGAGGCGGCCCCGAAGCTTTCTTT. It codes for CATSRRGGPEAFF. The V and J genes are TRBV15 and TRBJ1-1, with no clear D. V was clipped by 2 bases and J by 8 bases, with 12 bases between them. This CDR3 is 13 amino acids long. Germline CDR1 reads LNHNV; CDR2 reads YYDKDF (reference sequence).

The chain has TRBV7-9 and TRBJ2-1; 9 bases map to TRBD2. The V gene's germline CDR1 is SEHNR and CDR2 FQNEAQ (reference sequence). Unmatched junction bases numbered 11, after V lost 5 bases and J lost 3 bases. This CDR3 is built from 17 residues. CDR3 region: CASSALPGLADYNEQFF. CDR3 DNA: TGTGCCAGCAGCGCCCTACCGGGACTAGCAGACTACAATGAGCAGTTCTTC.

The chain combines TRBV28 with TRBJ1-2; D unclear. Germline CDR1 reads MDHEN; CDR2 reads SYDVKM. The CDR3 totals 14 residues. Deletions cut 3 bases from V and 4 bases from J, with 12 bases between. The CDR3 bases are TGTGCCAGCAGTTTTGCGCAACCTGGCTATGGCTACACCTTC. Translating it yields CASSFAQPGYGYTF.